These T cell receptor beta chains were read from a single sample in a study of PD-1 blockade in classical Hodgkin lymphoma. The method was immunoSEQ multiplex PCR; TCRdb's version includes in-frame clones alone and lacks a portion of them. The sample contains tens of thousands of clones, 84% of which appear only once. The sequences come from CD4+ T cells from blood, collected at baseline. The receptors come from a human donor with classical Hodgkin lymphoma. CDR3s include the opening cysteine and the closing phenylalanine or tryptophan. Fields, in order: V gene, D gene, J gene, clone size, CDR3 DNA, CDR3 protein. A D gene is named only where the DNA matches it firmly. The listing skips clone size in some rows; elsewhere it reads once, few, many or a size class.

v_call: TRBV2; d_call: NA; j_call: TRBJ2-3; clone_size: NA; cdr3_nt: TGTGCCAGAAAAGGCCTCACAGATACGCAGTATTTT; cdr3_aa: CARKGLTDTQYF
v_call: TRBV5-1; d_call: NA; j_call: TRBJ2-3; clone_size: few; cdr3_nt: TGCGCCAGCAGCTTGGCGGGGAGCACAGATACGCAGTATTTT; cdr3_aa: CASSLAGSTDTQYF
v_call: TRBV18; d_call: NA; j_call: TRBJ2-3; clone_size: NA; cdr3_nt: TGTGCCAGCTCACCAGCGTTGGAGGGCCCCACAGATACGCAGTATTTT; cdr3_aa: CASSPALEGPTDTQYF
v_call: TRBV2; d_call: TRBD2; j_call: TRBJ2-2; clone_size: once; cdr3_nt: TGTGCCAGTCTCCCGGGAGGTACGAACACCGGGGAGCTGTTTTTT; cdr3_aa: CASLPGGTNTGELFF
v_call: TRBV7-8; d_call: TRBD1; j_call: TRBJ1-2; clone_size: NA; cdr3_nt: TGTGCCAGCAGCTCGGACAGGCAGTATGGCTACACCTTC; cdr3_aa: CASSSDRQYGYTF
v_call: TRBV18; d_call: NA; j_call: TRBJ2-2; clone_size: NA; cdr3_nt: TGTGCCAGCTCGACCACCCCTGTTGACGCCATCACCGGGGAGCTGTTTTTT; cdr3_aa: CASSTTPVDAITGELFF
v_call: TRBV6-1; d_call: NA; j_call: TRBJ1-2; clone_size: NA; cdr3_nt: TGTGCCAGCAGTCACGGGACAATCGATAACTATGGCTACACCTTC; cdr3_aa: CASSHGTIDNYGYTF
v_call: TRBV6-5; d_call: TRBD1; j_call: TRBJ1-2; clone_size: NA; cdr3_nt: TGTGCCAGCAGCCAGGGGGCGGGTGGCTACACCTTC; cdr3_aa: CASSQGAGGYTF
v_call: TRBV11-2; d_call: NA; j_call: TRBJ1-1; clone_size: NA; cdr3_nt: TGTGCCAGCAGCTTAGATCGGTCAGGTGAAGCTTTCTTT; cdr3_aa: CASSLDRSGEAFF
v_call: TRBV18; d_call: NA; j_call: TRBJ1-1; clone_size: NA; cdr3_nt: TGTGCCAGCTCACCAGGGGAGAACACTGAAGCTTTCTTT; cdr3_aa: CASSPGENTEAFF
v_call: TRBV29-1; d_call: NA; j_call: TRBJ1-2; clone_size: NA; cdr3_nt: TGCAGCGTTGGGGTCAGCTTCTATGGCTACACCTTC; cdr3_aa: CSVGVSFYGYTF
v_call: TRBV5-1; d_call: TRBD1; j_call: TRBJ1-2; clone_size: NA; cdr3_nt: TGCGCCAGCAGCTTGGGGGACAGGGGATATGGCTACACCTTC; cdr3_aa: CASSLGDRGYGYTF
v_call: TRBV18; d_call: TRBD1; j_call: TRBJ1-2; clone_size: few; cdr3_nt: TGTGCCAGCTCACCCGACAGGGCCAACTATGGCTACACCTTC; cdr3_aa: CASSPDRANYGYTF
v_call: TRBV6-5; d_call: TRBD1; j_call: TRBJ1-3; clone_size: NA; cdr3_nt: TGTGCCAGCAGGACAGGGGATGGTGGAAACACCATATATTTT; cdr3_aa: CASRTGDGGNTIYF
v_call: TRBV7-2; d_call: NA; j_call: TRBJ1-1; clone_size: NA; cdr3_nt: TGTGCCAGCAGCTTAATGCGGGTGAACACTGAAGCTTTCTTT; cdr3_aa: CASSLMRVNTEAFF